This T cell receptor beta chain was sequenced during a study of T cell changes during pregnancy in multiple sclerosis. Assay used: immunoSEQ multiplex PCR; TCRdb lists only in-frame clones, some missing. The sample holds 78,000 or so clones, 75% to 95% seen once. This CDR3 is 14 amino acids long. The germline V gene encodes CDR1 LNHNV and CDR2 YYDKDF (reference sequence). V trimming: 6 bases; J trimming: 4 bases; junction bases outside the gene matches: 4. The chain couples TRBV15 to TRBJ1-1; 11 bases are a match to TRBD1. Material: CD4+ T cells from peripheral blood mononuclear cells, obtained before pregnancy. This TCR was recovered from a female donor with multiple sclerosis, enrolled in a pregnancy study. CDR3 amino acids: CATRGGQGGTEAFF. CDR3 nucleotides: TGTGCCACCAGGGGGGGACAGGGGGGCACTGAAGCTTTCTTT.